Each of the 5 T cell receptor beta chains below was sequenced from the same sample in a study of radiation and T cells in renal cell carcinoma. The table came from immunoSEQ multiplex PCR; TCRdb's copy has only in-frame clones and leaves some out. Here the sample spans about 150,000 clones, roughly 87% being singletons. The time point denotes: blood 2 weeks post-SBRT. Treatment given: 15 Gy SBRT to primary tumor, nephrectomy 4 weeks later. The sample consisted of blood, taken from a patient whose treatment included radiotherapy and nephrectomy. These receptors were collected from a woman between 45 and 60 years old with renal cell carcinoma.

This chain links TRBV5-6 with TRBJ2-7; 7 bases map to TRBD1. Unmatched junction bases numbered 3, after V lost 1 base and J lost 5 bases. This CDR3 region has 13 residues. The germline CDR1 and CDR2 sequences are SGHDT and YYEEEE. The CDR3 reads CASSLRGRNEQYF. In DNA form, the CDR3 reads TGTGCCAGCAGCTTGAGGGGGCGCAACGAGCAGTACTTC.

The gene calls are TRBV29-1 and TRBJ2-7, with D perhaps matching TRBD1 (6 bases). Trimming left V 5 bases short and J 6 bases short, with 14 bases between. The CDR3 has 12 residues. CDR1 SQVTM and CDR2 ANQGSEA come from the germline V gene. CDR3 in amino acids: CSVWFRGGEQYF. The CDR3 DNA follows: TGCAGCGTTTGGTTCAGGGGTGGCGAGCAGTACTTC.

This clone was picked up a small number of times. The rearrangement links TRBV7-9 to TRBJ1-2; D not resolved. Germline V gene lookup returns CDR1 SEHNR and CDR2 FQNEAQ (reference sequence). Trimming cost V 1 base and J 7 bases, with 13 bases left between them. The CDR3 covers 14 residues. CDR3 nucleotide sequence: TGTGCCAGCAGCTTAGGAGGCCGCCGTCTTGGCTACACCTTC. It translates to CASSLGGRRLGYTF. Using reference TRBV7-9 and TRBJ1-2 for the parts outside the CDR3, the full variable domain is DTGVSQNPRHKITKRGQNVTFRCDPISEHNRLYWYRQTLGQGPEFLTYFQNEAQLEKSRLLSDRFSAERPKGSFSTLEIQRTEQGDSAMYLCASSLGGRRLGYTFGSGTRLTVV.

The rearrangement joins TRBV6-5 to TRBJ2-7; 8 bases line up with TRBD1. Germline assignment: CDR1 MNHEY and CDR2 SVGAGI. This CDR3 spans 14 amino acids. Trimming took 6 bases from V and 5 from J; bases not matched to a gene: 9. The CDR3 sequence: CASSRRQGSHEQYF. DNA for the CDR3: TGTGCCAGCAGCCGAAGACAGGGGTCCCACGAGCAGTACTTC.

This chain uses TRBV6-1 with TRBJ2-3, with 11 bases lining up with TRBD2. This CDR3 comprises 18 residues. The germline V gene has CDR1 MNHNS and CDR2 SASEGT. The V and J ends lost 3 bases and 1 base, in that order; junction bases with no gene match: 9. CDR3 residues: CASSDLPAGLAGTDTQYF. The CDR3, as DNA: TGTGCCAGCAGTGATCTCCCCGCGGGACTAGCGGGCACAGATACGCAGTATTTT.